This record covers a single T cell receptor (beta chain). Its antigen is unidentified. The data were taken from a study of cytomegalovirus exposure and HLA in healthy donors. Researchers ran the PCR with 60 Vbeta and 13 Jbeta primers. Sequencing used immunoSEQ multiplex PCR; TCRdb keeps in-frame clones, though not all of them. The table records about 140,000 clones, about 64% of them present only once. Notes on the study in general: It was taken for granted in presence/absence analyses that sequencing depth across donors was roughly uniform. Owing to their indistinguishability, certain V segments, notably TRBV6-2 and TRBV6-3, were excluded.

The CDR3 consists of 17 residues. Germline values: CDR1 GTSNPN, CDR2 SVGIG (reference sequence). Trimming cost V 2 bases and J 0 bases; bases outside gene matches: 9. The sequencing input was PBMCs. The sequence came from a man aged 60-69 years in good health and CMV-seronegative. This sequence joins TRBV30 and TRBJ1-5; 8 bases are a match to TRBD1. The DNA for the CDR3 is TGTGCCTGGAGTCGGGGGGCAGGGGGCCTTAGCAATCAGCCCCAGCATTTT. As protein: CAWSRGAGGLSNQPQHF. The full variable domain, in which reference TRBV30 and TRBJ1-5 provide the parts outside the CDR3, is SQTIHQWPATLVQPVGSPLSLECTVEGTSNPNLYWYRQAAGRGLQLLFYSVGIGQISSEVPQNLSASRPQDRQFILSSKKLLLSDSGFYLCAWSRGAGGLSNQPQHFGDGTRLSIL.